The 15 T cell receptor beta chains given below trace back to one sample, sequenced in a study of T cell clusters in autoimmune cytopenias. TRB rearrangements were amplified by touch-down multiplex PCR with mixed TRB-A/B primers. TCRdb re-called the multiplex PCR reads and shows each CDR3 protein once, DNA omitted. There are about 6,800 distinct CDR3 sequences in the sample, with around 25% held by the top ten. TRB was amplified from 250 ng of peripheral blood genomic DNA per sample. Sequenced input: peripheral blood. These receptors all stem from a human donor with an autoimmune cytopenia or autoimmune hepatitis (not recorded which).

CDR3 region: CASSPGGDTQYF. The chain has TRBV6-5 and TRBJ2-3. This CDR3 has 12 residues. CDR1 MNHEY and CDR2 SVGAGI come from the germline V gene.

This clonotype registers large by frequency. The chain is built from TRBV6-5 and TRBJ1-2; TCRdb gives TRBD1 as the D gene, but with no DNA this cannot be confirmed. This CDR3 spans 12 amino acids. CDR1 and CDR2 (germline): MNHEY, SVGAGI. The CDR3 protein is CASSYVGGGYTF.

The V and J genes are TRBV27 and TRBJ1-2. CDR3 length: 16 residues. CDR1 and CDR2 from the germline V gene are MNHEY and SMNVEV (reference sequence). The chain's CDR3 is CASSPGTASWADGYTF.

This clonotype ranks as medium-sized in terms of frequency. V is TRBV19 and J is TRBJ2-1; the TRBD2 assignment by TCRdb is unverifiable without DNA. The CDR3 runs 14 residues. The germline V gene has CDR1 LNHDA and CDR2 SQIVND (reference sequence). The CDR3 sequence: CASTAPGTSGEQFF.

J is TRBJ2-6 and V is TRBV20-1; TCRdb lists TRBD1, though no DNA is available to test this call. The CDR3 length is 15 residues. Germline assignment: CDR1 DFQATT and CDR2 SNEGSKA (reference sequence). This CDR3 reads CSARLGVDGANVLTF.

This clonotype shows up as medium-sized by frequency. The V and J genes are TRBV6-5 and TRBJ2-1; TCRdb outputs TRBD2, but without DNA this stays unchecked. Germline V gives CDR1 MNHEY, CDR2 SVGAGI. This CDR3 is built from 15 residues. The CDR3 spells CASRQPGLVTGEQFF.

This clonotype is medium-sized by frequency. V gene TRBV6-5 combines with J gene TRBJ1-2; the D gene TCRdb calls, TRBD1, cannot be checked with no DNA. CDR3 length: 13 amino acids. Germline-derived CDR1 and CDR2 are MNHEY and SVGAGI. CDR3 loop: CASRSGTGVGYTF.

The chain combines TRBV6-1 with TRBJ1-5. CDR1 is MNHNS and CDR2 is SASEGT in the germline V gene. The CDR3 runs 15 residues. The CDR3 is CASSEAPTANQPQHF.

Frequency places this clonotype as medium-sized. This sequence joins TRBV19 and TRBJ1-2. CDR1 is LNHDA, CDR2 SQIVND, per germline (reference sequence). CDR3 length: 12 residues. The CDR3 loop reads CASSIGGDGYTF.

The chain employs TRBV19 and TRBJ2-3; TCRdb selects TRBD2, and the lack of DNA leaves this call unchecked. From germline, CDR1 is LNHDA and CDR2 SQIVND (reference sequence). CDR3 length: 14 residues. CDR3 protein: CASSSDSSTDTQYF.

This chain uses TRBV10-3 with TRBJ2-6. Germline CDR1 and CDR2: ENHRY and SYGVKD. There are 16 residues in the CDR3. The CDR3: CASSRRQSSGANVLTF.

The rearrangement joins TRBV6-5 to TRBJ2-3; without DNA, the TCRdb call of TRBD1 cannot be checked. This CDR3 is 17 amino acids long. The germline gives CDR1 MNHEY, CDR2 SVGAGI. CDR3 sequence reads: CASSGDGGRAKGDTQYF.

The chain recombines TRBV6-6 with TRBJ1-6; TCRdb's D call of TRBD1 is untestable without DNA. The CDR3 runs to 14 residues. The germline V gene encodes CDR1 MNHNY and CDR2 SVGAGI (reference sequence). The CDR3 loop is CASSWGTGNSPLHF.

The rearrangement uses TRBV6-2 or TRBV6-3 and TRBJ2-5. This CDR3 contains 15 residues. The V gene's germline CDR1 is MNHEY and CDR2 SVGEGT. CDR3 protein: CASSYTMISKNGQYF.

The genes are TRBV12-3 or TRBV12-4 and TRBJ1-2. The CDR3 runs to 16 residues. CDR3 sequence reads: CASSLNRAWGNYGYTF.